The following is a TCR delta chain sequence with its context. The antigen is undetermined. The data were taken from a study of Vδ1+ human thymocytes. Points from the study as a whole: In the thymus, TRG and TRD repertoires looked highly polyclonal with Gaussian CDR3 lengths.

Germline CDR1 reads TSWWSYY; CDR2 reads QGS. CDR3 length equals 16 residues. Trimming cost V 2 bases and J 0 bases, with 13 bases left between them. Extracted RNA was reverse transcribed into cDNA. CDR3 amplicons came from multiplex PCR with pooled V-gene forward and constant-region reverse primers. TCRdb redid clone calling on the multiplex PCR reads using CATT. The sample has about 25,000 delta-chain clones, under 8% seen once; the top ten hold roughly 0.99%. The sorted cells were CD3+ Vdelta1+ Vdelta2- thymocytes from alphabeta-depleted thymus. Sorted Vdelta1+ thymocytes were about 97% to 99.6% pure.

This sequence originates from a girl less than two years old who had congenital heart surgery. This chain connects TRDV1 to TRDJ1, with D perhaps TRDD3 (6 bases). Sequenced sample: Vdelta1+ gamma-delta thymocytes from the thymus. Indicated subset: FACS-sorted CD3+ TCRalphabeta- TCRVdelta1+ TCRVdelta2- thymocytes. CDR3 DNA sequence: TGTGCTCTTGGGGAAGTCGATACGCCTCACACCGATAAACTCATCTTT. This translates into CALGEVDTPHTDKLIF.